These 28 T cell receptor beta chains were all obtained from the same sample, sequenced in a study of T-cell reconstitution after alpha-beta-depleted transplantation in children. Preparation of the TCRbeta library involved a method that used unique molecular identifiers. Using its own MiXCR run on the PCR reads, TCRdb lists one record per CDR3 protein. This table holds hundreds of thousands of distinct CDR3 sequences, 10% to 15% found once. Specimen: PBMCs, mostly from graft donor cells, collected 360 days after TCRalphabeta/CD19-depleted stem cell transplant. The receptors were gathered from a male patient younger than 18 who had a stem cell transplant for acute myeloid leukemia, so the T cells may come from the graft donor.

V usage is TRBV11-2 and J usage is TRBJ2-7; 9 bases align to TRBD2. J gave up 4 bases and V 1 base, and 5 bases lay outside the gene matches. Germline-derived CDR1 and CDR2 are SGHAT and FQNNGV. The length of the CDR3 is 15 residues. In DNA form, the CDR3 reads TGTGCCAGCAGCTTAGTAGGGACTAGCCGTTACGAGCAGTACTTC. Encoded protein: CASSLVGTSRYEQYF.

This clonotype has a handful of counts. The chain links TRBV20-1 to TRBJ2-2, with D hard to call. The length of the CDR3 is 12 residues. In germline, CDR1 is DFQATT, CDR2 SNEGSKA (reference sequence). V was clipped by 3 bases and J by 4 bases, with 6 bases between them. The CDR3 region is CSARSFTGELFF. CDR3 sequence (DNA): TGCAGTGCTAGGTCCTTCACCGGGGAGCTGTTTTTT.

As DNA, the CDR3 is TGCGCCAGCAGCGTCCTAGGGAACAATGAGCAGTTCTTC. Translated, it gives CASSVLGNNEQFF. The J gene is TRBJ2-1, the V gene TRBV5-1; unclear D gene. Trimming stripped 4 bases from V and 5 bases from J, with 10 bases between. This CDR3 region has 13 residues. The germline V gene has CDR1 SGHRS and CDR2 YFSETQ.

This clonotype was detected only a few times. The chain carries TRBV30 and TRBJ2-1; 9 bases match TRBD2. Trimming took 2 bases from V and 7 from J; bases not matched to a gene: 6. The CDR3 length is 14 residues. From germline, CDR1 is GTSNPN and CDR2 SVGIG (reference sequence). The CDR3, as DNA: TGTGCCTGGAGTCTTAGCGGGAGACGTAATGAGCAGTTCTTC. Its protein is CAWSLSGRRNEQFF.

In its sample, this clonotype was seen once. The V call is TRBV7-6, the J call TRBJ2-1; D gene uncertain. V dropped 3 bases and J dropped 6 bases, with 9 bases sitting between them. Germline values: CDR1 SGHVS, CDR2 FNYEAQ. The CDR3 covers 13 residues. CDR3 sequence (DNA): TGTGCCAGCAGCTTCCTCTGGGGCAATGAGCAGTTCTTC. It is translated as CASSFLWGNEQFF.

A single count supports this clonotype. This may be a read error: a much more frequent sequence differs by one nucleotide. V and J are TRBV29-1 and TRBJ2-7; TRBD1 is a possible D gene (6 bases). The CDR3 totals 11 residues. Germline CDR1 SQVTM, CDR2 ANQGSEA. The CDR3 DNA follows: TGCAGCGTTGTTACCACGACAGGTGCTAACTTC. Protein: CSVVTTTGANF.

The sample holds a few counts of this clonotype. The chain is built from TRBV24-1 and TRBJ1-2; D ambiguous. The CDR3 extends over 14 amino acids. V was trimmed by 6 bases and J by 1 base, leaving 11 bases between them. Germline lookup yields CDR1 KGHDR and CDR2 SFDVKD. The chain's CDR3 is CATSSVGLNYGYTF. CDR3 bases: TGTGCCACCAGTTCAGTGGGCCTTAACTATGGCTACACCTTC.

The chain carries TRBV5-4 and TRBJ1-1; 7 nucleotides match TRBD1. CDR1 and CDR2 from the germline V gene are SGHNT and YYREEE (reference sequence). The CDR3 has 16 residues. Losses at the gene ends were 0 bases for V and 0 bases for J; bases not matched to a gene: 5. The CDR3 protein is CASSLARGALNTEAFF. The CDR3, as DNA: TGTGCCAGCAGCTTGGCCAGGGGGGCCTTGAACACTGAAGCTTTCTTT.

In its sample, this clonotype was seen many times. The chain joins TRBV20-1 to TRBJ2-1; TRBD2 agrees at 7 bases. Losses at the gene ends were 1 base for V and 6 bases for J; bases not matched to a gene: 9. This CDR3 is 15 amino acids long. Looked up from germline, CDR1 is DFQATT and CDR2 is SNEGSKA (reference sequence). The CDR3 loop is CSARAGRLAINEQFF. Written as DNA, the CDR3 is TGCAGTGCTAGAGCTGGTAGACTAGCCATCAATGAGCAGTTCTTC.

The chain couples TRBV7-8 to TRBJ1-2; no firm D call. V lost 3 bases and J lost 7, with 9 bases in between. The CDR3 loop spans 12 amino acids. Germline values: CDR1 SGHVS, CDR2 FQNEAQ. The CDR3 reads CASSFVSGGYTF. CDR3 nucleotide sequence: TGTGCCAGCAGCTTCGTGTCGGGTGGCTACACCTTC.

This clonotype was seen at least ten times. The chain links TRBV11-2 to TRBJ2-1; 7 bases fit TRBD2. Trimming took 5 bases from V and 10 from J; bases not matched to a gene: 5. Germline loops: CDR1 SGHAT, CDR2 FQNNGV. This CDR3 contains 12 residues. The CDR3 sequence: CASSPQRDEQFF. The CDR3 DNA sequence: TGTGCCAGCAGCCCTCAGCGGGACGAGCAGTTCTTC.

This rearrangement joins TRBV11-2 to TRBJ2-7, with a tentative D call TRBD2 (5 bases). The CDR3 is 14 amino acids. Trimming removed 5 bases from V and 3 bases from J, with 14 bases in between. The germline V gene encodes CDR1 SGHAT and CDR2 FQNNGV. This CDR3 is CASSLPGGYYEQYF. CDR3 DNA sequence: TGTGCCAGCAGCCTCCCAGGAGGCTACTACGAGCAGTACTTC.

V gene TRBV6-1 combines with J gene TRBJ2-1, with a weak D call TRBD2 (6 bases). Germline V gene data show CDR1 as MNHNS and CDR2 as SASEGT. The V end lost 4 bases, the J end lost 9 bases, and 16 bases lay between the germline ends. This CDR3 comprises 14 residues. The CDR3 DNA sequence: TGTGCCAGCAGTGTCCGGAGGGGCATGCGTGAGCAGTTCTTC. Protein product: CASSVRRGMREQFF.

Written as DNA, the CDR3 is TGCAGTGCAGGACAGGGCGTTCGAGCTTTCTTT. Translated: CSAGQGVRAFF. J is TRBJ1-1 and V is TRBV20-1; 8 nucleotides line up with TRBD1. Germline V gives CDR1 DFQATT, CDR2 SNEGSKA (reference sequence). V lost 6 bases, J lost 10 bases, and 7 bases stayed unmatched. This CDR3 has 11 amino acids.

This clonotype was observed a few times. This chain joins TRBV20-1 and TRBJ2-7; TRBD2 matches at 13 bases. V was pared by 1 base and J by 2 bases, with 5 bases of the junction left unmatched. There are 16 residues in the CDR3. Per the germline V gene, CDR1 is DFQATT and CDR2 is SNEGSKA (reference sequence). DNA for the CDR3: TGCAGTGCTAGAGCCAGGACTAGCGGGAGCCCCTACGAGCAGTACTTC. Translated: CSARARTSGSPYEQYF.

The J gene is TRBJ1-2, the V gene TRBV24-1, with 11 nucleotides matching TRBD1. CDR3 length equals 14 residues. Germline V CDR1 and CDR2: KGHDR, SFDVKD. With V trimmed by 7 bases and J by 5 bases, 5 bases remained unmatched. The CDR3 DNA reads TGTGCCACCAGCGCGGACAGGGGGCCATATGGCTACACCTTC. It yields the protein CATSADRGPYGYTF.

This clonotype came up a few times. The chain combines TRBV6-5 with TRBJ2-3; D is perhaps TRBD2 (6 bases). Trimming removed 0 bases at V and 0 bases at J, with 16 bases between. This CDR3 comprises 18 residues. Germline V gives CDR1 MNHEY, CDR2 SVGAGI. The CDR3: CASSYSGGRARSTDTQYF. The CDR3 DNA is TGTGCCAGCAGTTACTCGGGAGGCCGCGCGAGGAGCACAGATACGCAGTATTTT.

This clonotype was detected only a few times. DNA of the CDR3: TGTGCCAGCAGCTTAGTGGCTAGCGGGGCTGATACGCAGTATTTT. Protein: CASSLVASGADTQYF. This chain links TRBV7-9 with TRBJ2-3; 9 nucleotides agree with TRBD2. V dropped 1 base and J dropped 6; count of bases not matched to a gene: 5. The CDR3 runs to 15 residues. The germline gives CDR1 SEHNR, CDR2 FQNEAQ (reference sequence).

There are a few counts of this clonotype. The genes are TRBV29-1 and TRBJ1-4; 9 bases line up with TRBD1. Trimming took 5 bases from V and 4 from J; bases not matched to a gene: 11. The CDR3 length is 16 residues. Germline V gene data show CDR1 as SQVTM and CDR2 as ANQGSEA. The CDR3 nucleotides read TGCAGCGTTTCCCGGACAGGGGCGGAGAATAATGAAAAACTGTTTTTT. Translated, it gives CSVSRTGAENNEKLFF.

This sequence joins TRBV30 and TRBJ1-1, with 10 nucleotides matching TRBD1. The junction had 13 bases not matched to a gene; V was cut back by 2 bases and J by 4 bases. Per the germline V gene, CDR1 is GTSNPN and CDR2 is SVGIG (reference sequence). This CDR3 spans 17 amino acids. The DNA for the CDR3 is TGTGCCTGGAGTCCAATTCGGGACAGGGGTTTTCGCACTGAAGCTTTCTTT. Protein sequence: CAWSPIRDRGFRTEAFF.

V is TRBV20-1 and J is TRBJ2-2, with D maybe TRBD1 (5 bases). The CDR3 sequence is 13 residues long. Per the germline V gene, CDR1 is DFQATT and CDR2 is SNEGSKA (reference sequence). Trimming removed 3 bases from V and 3 bases from J, with 8 bases in between. The CDR3 region has the DNA TGCAGTGCTAGGCGGACATACACCGGGGAGCTGTTTTTT. Protein product: CSARRTYTGELFF.

This clonotype was detected many times. The chain joins TRBV3-1 to TRBJ1-2; 8 nucleotides line up with TRBD1. This CDR3 spans 14 amino acids. J gave up 3 bases and V 4 bases, and 4 bases lay outside the gene matches. Germline assignment: CDR1 LGHDT and CDR2 YNNKEL (reference sequence). CDR3 residues: CASSRTGGDYGYTF. The CDR3 coding sequence is TGTGCCAGCAGCCGAACAGGGGGTGACTATGGCTACACCTTC.

Ten or more counts support this clonotype. This chain connects TRBV28 to TRBJ2-1; D not resolved. There are 13 residues in the CDR3. With 6 bases removed from V and 3 bases from J, the gap between germline ends came to 9 bases. The germline gives CDR1 MDHEN, CDR2 SYDVKM. This CDR3 reads CASRRLIYNEQFF. CDR3 nucleotide sequence: TGTGCCAGCAGAAGACTTATCTACAATGAGCAGTTCTTC.

The V gene is TRBV30, the J gene TRBJ2-1; TRBD1 matches 9 bases. The CDR3 runs 13 residues. Looked up from germline, CDR1 is GTSNPN and CDR2 is SVGIG (reference sequence). The J segment lost 5 bases and the V segment lost 4 bases, leaving 3 bases of the junction unmatched. CDR3 protein: CAWMRTGDNEQFF. In nucleotides, the CDR3 is TGTGCCTGGATGAGGACAGGGGACAATGAGCAGTTCTTC.

Only a few counts were recorded for this clonotype. V and J are TRBV20-1 and TRBJ2-5; possible D gene TRBD2, 7 bases. The CDR3 has 14 residues. CDR1 is DFQATT, CDR2 SNEGSKA, per germline (reference sequence). Between the trimmed V and J ends, which lost 6 bases and 5 bases, there was a span of 19 bases. The CDR3 nucleotides are TGCAGTGCCAGCGGGACAAGGGGCAGGGAGACCCAGTACTTC. It codes for CSASGTRGRETQYF.

This clonotype was detected a few times. The chain is built from TRBV20-1 and TRBJ1-5; 7 positions agree with TRBD1. The CDR3 consists of 15 residues. CDR1 and CDR2 (germline): DFQATT, SNEGSKA (reference sequence). V was pared by 2 bases and J by 2 bases, with 6 bases of the junction left unmatched. The CDR3 DNA follows: TGCAGTGCTAGACTCAGGGGGTTTGGCAATCAGCCCCAGCATTTT. Translated, it gives CSARLRGFGNQPQHF.

This clonotype was seen a handful of times. This rearrangement joins TRBV30 to TRBJ2-7; 8 bases line up with TRBD1. There are 15 residues in the CDR3. CDR1 GTSNPN and CDR2 SVGIG come from the germline V gene (reference sequence). Trimming removed 2 bases from V and 1 base from J; junction bases left unmatched: 7. Here the CDR3 reads CAWSTLGTGSYEQYF. CDR3 bases: TGTGCCTGGAGTACCCTCGGGACAGGATCCTACGAGCAGTACTTC.

The chain recombines TRBV20-1 with TRBJ2-2; 8 nucleotides agree with TRBD1. There are 15 residues in the CDR3. V lost 5 bases to trimming and J lost 2 bases; unmatched junction nucleotides: 7. The germline CDR1 and CDR2 sequences are DFQATT and SNEGSKA (reference sequence). In DNA form, the CDR3 reads TGCAGTGCTTGGACAGGGCATAGTAACACCGGGGAGCTGTTTTTT. Protein sequence: CSAWTGHSNTGELFF.